This T cell receptor (beta chain) was obtained from a study of identical twins. Findings of the study overall: Within beta out-of-frame sequences, the excess sharing observed between twins was weaker. Conclusions were drawn cross-sectionally by statistical analysis, without following the same donors.

In this sample, this clonotype turned up once. The antigen is unknown. Using its own MiXCR run on the 5' RACE reads, TCRdb lists one record per CDR3 protein. The repertoire holds about 520,000 distinct CDR3 sequences, with about 20% as singletons. V dropped 6 bases and J dropped 6 bases, with 11 bases sitting between them. The length of the CDR3 is 13 residues. A further study also used this sample, focusing on T cells expressing NK-cell markers. According to that study: Expanded NKG2C+ T cell clones had unclear HCMV specificity.

The receptor was isolated from a woman under 30 in good health. Sequenced: CD4+ T cells sorted from blood. V usage is TRBV12-3 or TRBV12-4 and J usage is TRBJ2-2; perhaps TRBD2 as D (6 bases). Here the CDR3 DNA reads TGTGCCAGCAGACTAGCAGCCGCCGGGGAGCTGTTTTTT. Protein sequence: CASRLAAAGELFF.